One T cell receptor (beta chain) is described in this entry. This record comes from a study of T cell responses to AZD1222 COVID-19 vaccine. Germline CDR1 and CDR2: LNHNV and YYDKDF (reference sequence). V was pared by 3 bases and J by 4 bases, with 13 bases between. The CDR3 extends over 15 amino acids. TCRdb keeps only in-frame clones here, not all; method: immunoSEQ multiplex PCR. The sample carries fewer than 200,000 clones, over 75% recorded once. This chain connects TRBV15 to TRBJ1-3; D is unclear. This clonotype was obtained from an adult who received the AZD1222 COVID-19 vaccine. The starting material was peripheral blood, obtained 28 days after the second AZD1222 dose. CDR3 sequence (DNA): TGTGCCACCAGCAGCACACGTCCTACCGGAAACACCATATATTTT. It codes for CATSSTRPTGNTIYF. Complete variable domain (other parts from reference TRBV15 and TRBJ1-3): DAMVIQNPRYQVTQFGKPVTLSCSQTLNHNVMYWYQQKSSQAPKLLFHYYDKDFNNEADTPDNFQSRRPNTSFCFLDIRSPGLGDTAMYLCATSSTRPTGNTIYFGEGSWLTVV.